The rows below give T cell receptor beta chains drawn from one sample of a study of Ad26.COV2.S vaccination and SARS-CoV-2 variants. The table came from immunoSEQ multiplex PCR; TCRdb's copy has only in-frame clones and leaves some out. The sample contains around 340,000 clones, about 85% of which appear only once. This sample comprised peripheral blood, obtained in a trial of Ad26.COV2.S vaccine versus placebo. The receptors come from a person aged 18 to 65 who received the Ad26.COV2.S COVID-19 vaccine or a placebo. The CDR3 runs from the conserved cysteine through the conserved F or W. The order of the fields is J gene, V gene, CDR3 protein.

TRBJ1-1,TRBV15,CATSRDQAGWGTEAFF
TRBJ2-2,TRBV27,CASTPPGPNTGELFF
TRBJ1-1,TRBV9,CASSVDPRYTEAFF
TRBJ1-2,TRBV14,CASSQDRPGVGGYTF
TRBJ1-6,TRBV4-3,CASSQGGSSYNSPLHF
TRBJ2-6,TRBV9,CASSVELAPGANVLTF
TRBJ2-1,TRBV5-1,CASGGPSSYNEQFF
TRBJ1-5,TRBV27,CASKPNSNQPQHF
TRBJ1-2,TRBV9,CASSASGNYGYTF
TRBJ1-5,TRBV10-3,CAISTGQIDQPQHF